The 26 T cell receptor beta chains given below trace back to one sample, sequenced in a study of STAT3 mutations in large granular lymphocyte leukemia. Study results and limitations: Every T-cell large granular lymphocyte leukemia patient had at least one immunodominant TCR beta clonotype.

The data were produced by immunoSEQ multiplex PCR, yet TCRdb's version contains in-frame clones alone and is incomplete. The sample lists about 42,000 clones, approximately 78% occurring once. Their recognized antigens are unknown. Sequences were obtained from PBMCs. All receptors come from a human donor with T large granular lymphocyte leukemia. Some clones in this sample may be carry-over from other donors' samples.

This chain joins TRBV5-1 and TRBJ2-1, with TRBD1 matching 8 bases. The J segment lost 5 bases and the V segment lost 3 bases, leaving 4 bases of the junction unmatched. CDR1 and CDR2 from the germline V gene are SGHRS and YFSETQ. This CDR3 spans 14 amino acids. CDR3 protein: CASSWRDRNNEQFF. CDR3 nucleotide sequence: TGCGCCAGCAGCTGGAGGGACAGGAACAATGAGCAGTTCTTC.

The chain links TRBV5-1 to TRBJ1-1; D unresolved. The CDR3 loop spans 14 amino acids. CDR1 is SGHRS and CDR2 is YFSETQ in the germline V gene. Trimming took off 2 bases at V and 3 bases at J, with 11 bases between the two ends. CDR3 loop: CASSFGPGDTEAFF. Here the CDR3 DNA reads TGCGCCAGCAGCTTCGGCCCTGGGGACACTGAAGCTTTCTTT.

The CDR3, as DNA: TGCGCCAGCAGCCTTGGGCCGGCGGGGCCGGAGGGTGAGCAGTTCTTC. This encodes CASSLGPAGPEGEQFF. This chain joins TRBV4-1 and TRBJ2-1; a possible D gene is TRBD2 (6 bases). This CDR3 contains 16 residues. Trimming cost V 4 bases and J 9 bases, with 22 bases left between them. From germline, CDR1 is MGHRA and CDR2 YSYEKL.

This clone was picked up one time. The chain is built from TRBV7-8 and TRBJ1-1; D is unclear. Germline CDR1 is SGHVS and CDR2 is FQNEAQ. V shed 5 bases and J shed 5 bases, with 12 bases lying between them. The CDR3 is 13 residues long. The CDR3 loop is CASSPRTETEAFF. CDR3 bases: TGTGCCAGCAGCCCGAGGACGGAAACTGAAGCTTTCTTT. The full variable domain, its missing parts supplied by reference TRBV7-8 and TRBJ1-1, is GAGVSQSPRYKVAKRGQDVALRCDPISGHVSLFWYQQALGQGPEFLTYFQNEAQLDKSGLPSDRFFAERPEGSVSTLKIQRTQQEDSAVYLCASSPRTETEAFFGQGTRLTVV.

This clone was counted between two and nine times. The rearrangement uses TRBV6-6 and TRBJ2-3; the D is unclear. V gave up 0 bases and J gave up 6 bases, with 10 bases separating them. The CDR3 runs 14 residues. CDR1 is MNHNY and CDR2 is SVGAGI in the germline V gene (reference sequence). CDR3 nucleotide sequence: TGTGCCAGCAGTTACTCGTTCCCCCCCGATACGCAGTATTTT. Encoded protein: CASSYSFPPDTQYF.

The chain recombines TRBV7-2 with TRBJ1-1; the D is unclear. Germline V lookup: CDR1 SGHTA, CDR2 FQGNSA. The length of the CDR3 is 13 residues. Trimming removed 5 bases at V and 5 bases at J, with 12 bases between. CDR3 nucleotide sequence: TGTGCCAGCAGCAGGACGGGAACGACTGAAGCTTTCTTT. Amino acid sequence: CASSRTGTTEAFF.

V usage is TRBV7-8 and J usage is TRBJ1-1; D is undetermined. Trimming took off 1 base at V and 6 bases at J, with 6 bases between the two ends. The CDR3 sequence is 12 residues long. Germline V gene data show CDR1 as SGHVS and CDR2 as FQNEAQ. In nucleotides, the CDR3 is TGTGCCAGCAGCTTAGTAGGGTCTGAAGCTTTCTTT. Amino acid sequence: CASSLVGSEAFF.

The chain employs TRBV30 and TRBJ2-7; no firm D call. Trimming shortened V by 1 base and J by 4 bases, and 8 bases separated the two germline ends. The length of the CDR3 is 12 residues. Germline V CDR1 and CDR2: GTSNPN, SVGIG (reference sequence). In nucleotides, the CDR3 is TGTGCCTGGAGTGCCCAAACTTACGAGCAGTACTTC. The encoded protein is CAWSAQTYEQYF.

This clone was seen more than once but under ten times. The V gene is TRBV28, the J gene TRBJ1-2, with 10 bases matching TRBD1. The germline CDR1 and CDR2 sequences are MDHEN and SYDVKM. With 6 bases clipped from V and 4 bases from J, the junction kept 5 bases outside the gene matches. CDR3 length equals 14 residues. CDR3 DNA sequence: TGTGCCAGCAGAGCGACAGGGGGCGGCTATGGCTACACCTTC. Protein sequence: CASRATGGGYGYTF.

This chain uses TRBV28 with TRBJ2-5; the match to TRBD2 covers 12 bases. The V gene's germline CDR1 is MDHEN and CDR2 SYDVKM. V dropped 5 bases and J dropped 4; count of bases not matched to a gene: 5. The CDR3 sequence is 15 residues long. The CDR3 region is CASSRLAGASETQYF. The CDR3 DNA is TGTGCCAGCAGTCGACTAGCGGGGGCCTCAGAGACCCAGTACTTC.

This chain uses TRBV7-2 with TRBJ2-3; perhaps TRBD2 as D (5 bases). The V gene's germline CDR1 is SGHTA and CDR2 FQGNSA. V dropped 5 bases and J dropped 0 bases, with 9 bases sitting between them. This CDR3 comprises 14 residues. The DNA of the CDR3 is TGTGCCAGCAGCGCCAGGACTAGCACAGATACGCAGTATTTT. Protein sequence: CASSARTSTDTQYF.

The V call is TRBV28, the J call TRBJ1-1, with 12 bases matching TRBD1. Germline V gene lookup returns CDR1 MDHEN and CDR2 SYDVKM. Trimming took 4 bases from V and 11 from J; bases not matched to a gene: 5. The length of the CDR3 is 13 residues. CDR3 sequence (DNA): TGTGCCAGCAGTTCCGGGACAGGGGGCATGGCTTTCTTT. Translating gives CASSSGTGGMAFF.

The chain is built from TRBV28 and TRBJ1-6; TRBD1 might be the D (5 bases). The germline V and J ends were trimmed by 4 bases and 10 bases, with 14 bases remaining between them. This CDR3 has 14 residues. Germline CDR1 MDHEN, CDR2 SYDVKM. DNA of the CDR3: TGTGCCAGCAGTTCCCCCCCGGGGCCATCACCCCTCCACTTT. Protein sequence: CASSSPPGPSPLHF.

This chain joins TRBV5-3 and TRBJ2-5; D may be TRBD1 or TRBD2 (5 bases each). TRBV5-3 is assigned to the ORF class and has an uncertain function. The CDR3 spans 14 residues. Trimming took off 4 bases at V and 3 bases at J, with 13 bases between the two ends. CDR3 region: CARSTGPLEETQYF. Here the CDR3 DNA reads TGTGCCAGAAGCACGGGACCGCTGGAAGAGACCCAGTACTTC.

The chain couples TRBV19 to TRBJ1-5; no reliable D call. Germline V gene data show CDR1 as LNHDA and CDR2 as SQIVND (reference sequence). Trimming removed 4 bases from V and 11 bases from J, with 15 bases in between. This CDR3 has 13 residues. The CDR3 sequence: CASSNQQPGAQHF. The CDR3 DNA reads as TGTGCCAGTAGTAACCAACAACCCGGGGCCCAGCATTTT.

The rearrangement uses TRBV6-1 and TRBJ1-5; D is perhaps TRBD1 (6 bases). V was trimmed by 8 bases and J by 6 bases, leaving 14 bases between them. The CDR3 consists of 13 residues. CDR1 and CDR2 from the germline V gene are MNHNS and SASEGT. In DNA form, the CDR3 reads TGTGCCAGCCCGGGACATCGGAGTCAGCCCCAGCATTTT. Amino acid sequence: CASPGHRSQPQHF.

CDR3 sequence: CASSLGLAGLQETQYF. The CDR3 DNA is TGTGCCAGCAGCTTAGGACTAGCGGGGCTGCAAGAGACCCAGTACTTC. V gene TRBV7-9 combines with J gene TRBJ2-5; 11 bases line up with TRBD2. J was trimmed by 2 bases and V by 1 base; bases with no gene match: 3. Germline V CDR1 and CDR2: SEHNR, FQNEAQ (reference sequence). The CDR3 has 16 amino acids.

The V call is TRBV7-9, the J call TRBJ2-5; D gene ambiguous. The germline V gene encodes CDR1 SEHNR and CDR2 FQNEAQ (reference sequence). The CDR3 runs 17 residues. V shed 0 bases and J shed 0 bases, with 14 bases lying between them. CDR3 bases: TGTGCCAGCAGCTTAGCGGGGTTGGACGGGTACCAAGAGACCCAGTACTTC. It encodes CASSLAGLDGYQETQYF.

The J gene is TRBJ1-4, the V gene TRBV5-6, with 7 bases aligning to TRBD1. This CDR3 has 17 amino acids. The J segment lost 0 bases and the V segment lost 0 bases, leaving 5 bases of the junction unmatched. The germline V gene has CDR1 SGHDT and CDR2 YYEEEE. In nucleotides, the CDR3 is TGTGCCAGCAGCTTGGCCCCAGGGGGAGCAACTAATGAAAAACTGTTTTTT. Amino acids: CASSLAPGGATNEKLFF.

The V call is TRBV6-1, the J call TRBJ1-5; D unclear. The CDR3 runs to 11 residues. CDR1 MNHNS and CDR2 SASEGT come from the germline V gene. Trimming removed 3 bases at V and 16 bases at J, with 13 bases between. CDR3: CASSDLGSRHF. CDR3 in DNA: TGTGCCAGCAGTGACCTTGGCTCAAGACATTTT.

The chain's CDR3 is CASSPLRQGKITDTQYF. DNA of the CDR3: TGTGCCAGCTCACCCCTCCGACAGGGGAAGATCACAGATACGCAGTATTTT. The rearrangement links TRBV18 to TRBJ2-3, with 8 bases aligning to TRBD1. This CDR3 contains 17 residues. Losses at the gene ends were 3 bases for V and 2 bases for J; bases not matched to a gene: 10. Germline V lookup: CDR1 KGHSH, CDR2 LQKENI.

The gene calls are TRBV4-2 and TRBJ1-5, with D hard to call. The length of the CDR3 is 15 residues. V lost 0 bases and J lost 0, with 6 bases in between. Germline V gives CDR1 LGHNA, CDR2 YNFKEQ. CDR3 amino acids: CASSQDSISNQPQHF. In DNA form, the CDR3 reads TGTGCCAGCAGCCAAGATTCGATTAGCAATCAGCCCCAGCATTTT.

The V and J genes are TRBV29-1 and TRBJ2-5; 12 bases align to TRBD1. V gave up 7 bases and J gave up 7 bases; unmatched junction bases: 7. CDR3 size: 13 residues. The V gene's germline CDR1 is SQVTM and CDR2 ANQGSEA. The CDR3 DNA is TGCAGCGCCGGGACAGGGGGCGTGGGGACCCAGTACTTC. Amino acids: CSAGTGGVGTQYF.

J is TRBJ1-4 and V is TRBV7-5. TRBV7-5 is given as a pseudogene. The CDR3 runs to 12 residues. The CDR3 reads CVRSLVPEKLFF. The CDR3 region has the DNA TGTGTCAGAAGCTTAGTACCCGAAAAACTGTTTTTT.

The rearrangement uses TRBV7-9 and TRBJ1-1; D remains unclear. The CDR3 consists of 13 residues. CDR1 is SEHNR, CDR2 FQNEAQ, per germline (reference sequence). V lost 1 base to trimming and J lost 4 bases, with 7 bases between them. Here the CDR3 reads CASSLERATEAFF. The CDR3 bases are TGTGCCAGCAGCTTAGAGAGAGCCACTGAAGCTTTCTTT.

This sequence joins TRBV10-3 and TRBJ2-7; either TRBD1 or TRBD2 may fit D (5 bases each). The length of the CDR3 is 13 residues. The germline V gene has CDR1 ENHRY and CDR2 SYGVKD. V was clipped by 6 bases and J by 1 base, with 10 bases between them. The CDR3 region is CAIRGDGSYEQYV. In DNA form, the CDR3 reads TGTGCCATCAGGGGGGACGGATCCTACGAGCAGTACGTC.